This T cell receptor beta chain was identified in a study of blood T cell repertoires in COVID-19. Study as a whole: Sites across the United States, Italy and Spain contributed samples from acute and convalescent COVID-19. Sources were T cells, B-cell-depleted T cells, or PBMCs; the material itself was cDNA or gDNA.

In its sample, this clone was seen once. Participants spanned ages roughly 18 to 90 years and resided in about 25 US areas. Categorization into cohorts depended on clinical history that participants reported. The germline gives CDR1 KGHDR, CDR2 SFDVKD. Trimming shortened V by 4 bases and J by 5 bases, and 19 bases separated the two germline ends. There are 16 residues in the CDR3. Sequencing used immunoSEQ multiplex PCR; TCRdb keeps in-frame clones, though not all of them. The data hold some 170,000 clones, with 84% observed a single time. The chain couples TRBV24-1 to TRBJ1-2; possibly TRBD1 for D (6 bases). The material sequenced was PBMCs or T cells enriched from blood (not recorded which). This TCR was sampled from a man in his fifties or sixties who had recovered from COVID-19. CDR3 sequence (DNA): TGTGCCACCAGTGACCAACAACAGGGTGTGGGATATGGCTACACCTTC. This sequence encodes CATSDQQQGVGYGYTF.